This is a list of T cell receptor beta chains from one sample in a study of T cells after posttransplantation cyclophosphamide. The method was immunoSEQ multiplex PCR; TCRdb's version includes in-frame clones alone and lacks a portion of them. The sample has roughly 17,000 clones; approximately 81% are singletons. The sample consisted of PBMCs, taken after allogeneic stem cell transplant with calcineurin inhibitor and methotrexate. The origin of the receptors is a young adult female patient who received an allogeneic stem cell transplant from an unrelated donor, was CMV-positive, and had acute and chronic GVHD. Some T cells may originate from the graft donor. The CDR3 runs from the conserved cysteine through the conserved F or W. D genes are given only for firm matches. Size is omitted from some rows. Given values are once, few, many or a class for expanded clones.

size,V,J,D,CDR3,DNA
-,TRBV27,TRBJ2-7,-,CASSSRPAYEQYF,TGTGCCAGCAGTTCTAGACCAGCCTACGAGCAGTACTTC
-,TRBV9,TRBJ2-1,-,CASSVRDTFNEQFF,TGTGCCAGCAGCGTCCGGGACACCTTCAATGAGCAGTTCTTC
-,TRBV19,TRBJ1-1,-,CASSSQGRGTEAFF,TGTGCCAGTAGTTCCCAGGGTAGGGGGACTGAAGCTTTCTTT
-,TRBV30,TRBJ1-2,TRBD1,CAWSPGTGDTF,TGTGCCTGGAGTCCAGGGACAGGGGACACCTTC
few,TRBV27,TRBJ2-7,-,CASSPVGGRAYEQYF,TGTGCCAGCAGCCCAGTGGGGGGTAGGGCCTACGAGCAGTACTTC
-,TRBV6-6,TRBJ2-1,-,CASSYRGPNSYNEQFF,TGTGCCAGCAGTTACAGGGGTCCCAACTCCTACAATGAGCAGTTCTTC
-,TRBV5-1,TRBJ2-2,-,CASSFPGESTGELFF,TGCGCCAGCAGCTTTCCAGGGGAGAGCACCGGGGAGCTGTTTTTT
-,TRBV27,TRBJ2-1,TRBD1,CASSLGQGALNEQFF,TGTGCCAGCAGTTTAGGACAGGGGGCCTTAAATGAGCAGTTCTTC
-,TRBV6-6,TRBJ2-2,-,CASSYEFTGELFF,TGTGCCAGCAGTTACGAGTTCACCGGGGAGCTGTTTTTT
once,TRBV11-2,TRBJ2-7,TRBD1,CASSFGGQGGFYEQYF,TGTGCCAGCAGCTTTGGGGGACAGGGCGGTTTCTACGAGCAGTACTTC
-,TRBV15,TRBJ2-2,TRBD2,CATSRDGWGLAPANTGELFF,TGTGCCACCAGCAGAGATGGCTGGGGACTAGCGCCAGCGAACACCGGGGAGCTGTTTTTT
-,TRBV7-2,TRBJ2-7,-,CASSPSPASLSYEQYF,TGTGCCAGCAGCCCGAGCCCAGCTAGTCTCTCCTACGAGCAGTACTTC
-,TRBV10-3,TRBJ2-7,TRBD2,CAISGDRLDSGRASSYEQYF,TGTGCCATCAGTGGGGACAGGTTGGATAGCGGGAGGGCGAGCTCCTACGAGCAGTACTTC
-,TRBV11-2,TRBJ2-7,TRBD1,CASSLGQGSEQYF,TGTGCCAGCAGCTTGGGACAGGGGTCCGAGCAGTACTTC
-,TRBV23-1,TRBJ1-1,TRBD1,CASSQAKQGARGVNTEAFF,TGCGCCAGCAGCCAGGCCAAACAGGGGGCTCGAGGAGTGAACACTGAAGCTTTCTTT
-,TRBV10-3,TRBJ2-1,TRBD1,CAISESPGQGLKEQFF,TGTGCCATCAGTGAGTCCCCGGGACAGGGCCTCAAAGAGCAGTTCTTC
-,TRBV19,TRBJ2-7,TRBD2,CASSFEGTSGVYEQYF,TGTGCCAGTAGTTTTGAGGGGACTAGCGGGGTCTACGAGCAGTACTTC
-,TRBV7-2,TRBJ2-7,TRBD1,CASSSTWDSPQYF,TGTGCCAGCAGCTCAACCTGGGACAGCCCGCAGTACTTC
-,TRBV2,TRBJ2-2,TRBD2,CASSVLTAGSGGELFF,TGTGCCAGCAGTGTTTTGACAGCGGGAAGTGGCGGGGAGCTGTTTTTT
-,TRBV30,TRBJ2-1,TRBD1,CAWSVEQGRNEQFF,TGTGCCTGGAGTGTTGAACAGGGGCGCAATGAGCAGTTCTTC
-,TRBV6-6,TRBJ2-2,-,CASSLPDSFSAGELFF,TGTGCCAGCAGTCTACCCGACAGTTTTTCAGCCGGGGAGCTGTTTTTT
-,TRBV27,TRBJ2-7,-,CASSPTPLYEQYF,TGTGCCAGCAGCCCCACACCCTTATACGAGCAGTACTTC
medium-sized,TRBV11-2,TRBJ2-1,TRBD2,CASSFPTSTSGNSDEQFF,TGTGCCAGCAGCTTCCCGACCTCGACTAGCGGCAATAGCGATGAGCAGTTCTTC
-,TRBV9,TRBJ2-7,-,CASSLGAGEQYF,TGTGCCAGCAGCTTGGGGGCGGGCGAGCAGTACTTC
-,TRBV13,TRBJ2-3,TRBD2,CASSSRLARKNREDTQYF,TGTGCCAGCAGCTCGCGACTAGCGCGAAAAAACCGGGAGGATACGCAGTATTTT
-,TRBV10-3,TRBJ1-5,TRBD1,CAISDEDRVGQPQHF,TGTGCCATCAGTGACGAGGACAGGGTTGGTCAGCCCCAGCATTTT
few,TRBV6-6,TRBJ1-3,-,CASTTGTFHSGNTIYF,TGTGCCAGCACCACCGGGACTTTTCACTCTGGAAACACCATATATTTT
few,TRBV7-2,TRBJ2-2,-,CASSVGPGLLNTGELFF,TGTGCCAGCAGCGTAGGCCCGGGACTCTTAAACACCGGGGAGCTGTTTTTT
-,TRBV19,TRBJ2-1,TRBD2,CASSIRAGGYNEQFF,TGTGCCAGTAGTATCAGGGCGGGAGGCTACAATGAGCAGTTCTTC
-,TRBV6-6,TRBJ1-2,-,CASSFMRAGDIGYTF,TGTGCCAGCAGTTTTATGAGGGCAGGGGATATCGGCTACACCTTC
-,TRBV15,TRBJ1-2,TRBD1,CATSRAQGGDGYTF,TGTGCCACCAGCAGAGCACAGGGGGGGGATGGCTACACCTTC
medium-sized,TRBV5-1,TRBJ2-1,TRBD2,CASSLDPGLAGAQFF,TGCGCCAGCAGCTTGGACCCGGGACTAGCTGGTGCGCAGTTCTTC
-,TRBV6-5,TRBJ2-1,TRBD2,CASSSSSGRADEQFF,TGTGCCAGCAGTTCCTCTAGCGGGAGGGCCGATGAGCAGTTCTTC
-,TRBV7-6,TRBJ1-1,-,CASTLLQWNTEAFF,TGTGCCAGCACCCTCTTACAGTGGAACACTGAAGCTTTCTTT
-,TRBV4-1,TRBJ2-7,TRBD1,CASSLNRQGVSEQYF,TGCGCCAGCAGCCTTAATCGACAGGGGGTTAGCGAGCAGTACTTC
once,TRBV27,TRBJ2-7,TRBD2,CASSHILAGGLSSYEQYF,TGTGCCAGCAGTCACATCCTAGCGGGAGGGCTTAGCTCCTACGAGCAGTACTTC
-,TRBV7-2,TRBJ2-7,TRBD2,CASSLAAGSGSVQYF,TGTGCCAGCAGCTTAGCAGCGGGTAGCGGGAGTGTGCAGTACTTC
-,TRBV6-4,TRBJ1-5,-,CATRSDEGNQPQHF,TGTGCCACCCGCTCCGATGAGGGCAATCAGCCCCAGCATTTT
-,TRBV10-2,TRBJ2-1,-,CASSESRYNEQFF,TGCGCCAGCAGTGAGTCGAGGTACAATGAGCAGTTCTTC
-,TRBV7-2,TRBJ1-1,TRBD1,CASSLVTGALGTEAFF,TGTGCCAGCAGCCTGGTGACAGGGGCCCTGGGGACTGAAGCTTTCTTT
-,TRBV19,TRBJ2-2,-,CASSPTRIGELFF,TGTGCCAGTAGCCCAACTAGGATCGGGGAGCTGTTTTTT
-,TRBV7-2,TRBJ2-3,TRBD2,CASSSSGSTDTQYF,TGTGCCAGCAGCTCTAGCGGGAGCACAGATACGCAGTATTTT
-,TRBV4-1,TRBJ2-2,TRBD2,CASSQDPSGRGTGELFF,TGCGCCAGCAGCCAAGATCCTAGCGGGAGGGGTACCGGGGAGCTGTTTTTT
-,TRBV30,TRBJ1-5,TRBD1,CAWDTGTGGGGPQHF,TGTGCCTGGGATACCGGGACAGGGGGCGGAGGGCCCCAGCATTTT
-,TRBV15,TRBJ1-3,-,CATSRERGAQGNTIYF,TGTGCCACCAGCAGAGAGCGGGGGGCGCAAGGAAACACCATATATTTT
few,TRBV19,TRBJ2-7,TRBD2,CASSGGSYEQYF,TGTGCCAGTAGCGGGGGGTCCTACGAGCAGTACTTC
-,TRBV7-8,TRBJ2-3,-,CASSLVPGDTKGDTDTQYF,TGTGCCAGCAGCTTAGTCCCAGGGGACACGAAAGGGGACACAGATACGCAGTATTTT
-,TRBV6-5,TRBJ1-2,-,CASSNRELDGYTF,TGTGCCAGCAGCAACAGGGAACTAGATGGCTACACCTTC
-,TRBV7-9,TRBJ2-1,-,CASSFRDNEQFF,TGTGCCAGCAGCTTCAGGGACAATGAGCAGTTCTTC
-,TRBV28,TRBJ1-3,TRBD1,CASSLGTGTAGNTIYF,TGTGCCAGCAGTCTCGGGACAGGGACAGCTGGAAACACCATATATTTT
-,TRBV5-6,TRBJ2-1,-,CASSLRYSFNEQFF,TGTGCCAGCAGCTTGAGGTACAGCTTCAATGAGCAGTTCTTC
-,TRBV6-1,TRBJ1-1,TRBD1,CASSELQGATEAFF,TGTGCCAGCAGTGAACTCCAGGGGGCCACTGAAGCTTTCTTT
few,TRBV9,TRBJ2-5,-,CASSVDRGPGTQYF,TGTGCCAGCAGCGTAGATAGGGGCCCGGGGACCCAGTACTTC
-,TRBV6-5,TRBJ2-5,-,CASSCSRGLETQYF,TGTGCCAGCAGTTGCTCACGTGGGCTGGAGACCCAGTACTTC